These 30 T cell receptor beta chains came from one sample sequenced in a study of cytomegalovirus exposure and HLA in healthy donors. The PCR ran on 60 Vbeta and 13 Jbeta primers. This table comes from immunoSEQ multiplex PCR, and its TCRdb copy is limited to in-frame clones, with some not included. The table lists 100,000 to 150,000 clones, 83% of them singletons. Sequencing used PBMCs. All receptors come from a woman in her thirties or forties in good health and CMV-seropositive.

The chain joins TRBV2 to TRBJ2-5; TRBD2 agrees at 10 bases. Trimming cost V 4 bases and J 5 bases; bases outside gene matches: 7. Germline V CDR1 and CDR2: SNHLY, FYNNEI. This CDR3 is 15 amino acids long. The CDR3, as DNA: TGTGCCAGCAGTGGATCTAGCGGGAGAGAGGAGACCCAGTACTTC. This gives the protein CASSGSSGREETQYF.

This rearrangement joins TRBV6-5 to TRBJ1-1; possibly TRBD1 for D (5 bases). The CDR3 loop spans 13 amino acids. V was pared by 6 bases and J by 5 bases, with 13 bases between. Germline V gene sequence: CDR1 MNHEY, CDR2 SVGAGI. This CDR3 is CASSQGATTEAFF. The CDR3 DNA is TGTGCCAGCAGCCAGGGTGCTACGACTGAAGCTTTCTTT.

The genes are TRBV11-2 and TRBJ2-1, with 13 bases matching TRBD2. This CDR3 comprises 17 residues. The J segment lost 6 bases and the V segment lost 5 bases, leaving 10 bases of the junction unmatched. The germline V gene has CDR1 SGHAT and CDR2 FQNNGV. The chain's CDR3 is CASSLSLRTSGSNEQFF. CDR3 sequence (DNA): TGTGCCAGCAGCCTTAGCTTGCGGACTAGCGGGAGCAATGAGCAGTTCTTC. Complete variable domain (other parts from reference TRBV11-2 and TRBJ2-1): EAGVAQSPRYKIIEKRQSVAFWCNPISGHATLYWYQQILGQGPKLLIQFQNNGVVDDSQLPKDRFSAERLKGVDSTLKIQPAKLEDSAVYLCASSLSLRTSGSNEQFFGPGTRLTVL.

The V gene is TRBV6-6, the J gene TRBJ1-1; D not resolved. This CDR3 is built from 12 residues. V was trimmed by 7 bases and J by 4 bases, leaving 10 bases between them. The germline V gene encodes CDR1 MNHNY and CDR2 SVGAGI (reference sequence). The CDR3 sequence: CASIAEGTEAFF. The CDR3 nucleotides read TGTGCCAGCATAGCGGAGGGCACTGAAGCTTTCTTT.

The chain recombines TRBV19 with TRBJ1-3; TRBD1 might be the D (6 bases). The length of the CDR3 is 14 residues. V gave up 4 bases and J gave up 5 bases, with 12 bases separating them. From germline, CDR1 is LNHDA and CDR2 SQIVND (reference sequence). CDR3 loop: CASSNGDTRNTIYF. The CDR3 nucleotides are TGTGCCAGTAGTAACGGGGACACAAGAAACACCATATATTTT. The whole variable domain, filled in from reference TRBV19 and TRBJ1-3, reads DGGITQSPKYLFRKEGQNVTLSCEQNLNHDAMYWYRQDPGQGLRLIYYSQIVNDFQKGDIAEGYSVSREKKESFPLTVTSAQKNPTAFYLCASSNGDTRNTIYFGEGSWLTVV.

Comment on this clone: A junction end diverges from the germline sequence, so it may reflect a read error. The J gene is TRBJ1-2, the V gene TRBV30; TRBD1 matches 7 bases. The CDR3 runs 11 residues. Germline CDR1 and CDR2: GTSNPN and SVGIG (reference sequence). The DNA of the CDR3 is TGTGCCTGGAGTCTACAGGGACAGCTCCCCTTC. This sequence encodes CAWSLQGQLPF.

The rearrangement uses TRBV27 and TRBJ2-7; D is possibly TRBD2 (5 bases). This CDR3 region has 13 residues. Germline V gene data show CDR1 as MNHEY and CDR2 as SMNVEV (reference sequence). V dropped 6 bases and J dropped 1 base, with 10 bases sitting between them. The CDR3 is CASRDLSSYEQYF. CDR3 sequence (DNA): TGTGCCAGCAGGGACTTGTCGTCCTACGAGCAGTACTTC.

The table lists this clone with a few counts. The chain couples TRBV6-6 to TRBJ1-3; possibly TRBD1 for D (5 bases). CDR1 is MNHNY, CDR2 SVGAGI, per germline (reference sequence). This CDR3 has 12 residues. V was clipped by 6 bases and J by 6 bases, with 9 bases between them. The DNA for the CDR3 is TGTGCCAGCAGACTCAGGGAAAACACCATATATTTT. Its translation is CASRLRENTIYF.

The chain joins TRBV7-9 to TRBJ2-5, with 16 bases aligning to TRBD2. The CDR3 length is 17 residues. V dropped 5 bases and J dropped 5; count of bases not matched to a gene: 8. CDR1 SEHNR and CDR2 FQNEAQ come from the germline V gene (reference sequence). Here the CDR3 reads CASSRGTSGRAVETQYF. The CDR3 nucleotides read TGTGCCAGCAGCCGGGGGACTAGCGGGAGGGCCGTGGAGACCCAGTACTTC.

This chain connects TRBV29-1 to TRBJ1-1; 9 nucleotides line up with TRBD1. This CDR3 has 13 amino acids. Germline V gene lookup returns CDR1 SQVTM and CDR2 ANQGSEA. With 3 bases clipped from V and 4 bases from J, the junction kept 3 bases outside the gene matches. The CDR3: CSVDRTGATEAFF. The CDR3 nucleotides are TGCAGCGTTGATAGGACAGGGGCCACTGAAGCTTTCTTT.

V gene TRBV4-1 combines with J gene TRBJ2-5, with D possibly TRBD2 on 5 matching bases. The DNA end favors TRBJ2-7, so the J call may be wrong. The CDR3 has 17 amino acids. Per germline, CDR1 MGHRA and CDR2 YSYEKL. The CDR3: CASSQVDFGLLNYEQYF. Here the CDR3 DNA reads TGCGCCAGCAGCCAAGTGGACTTTGGACTGTTAAACTACGAGCAGTACTTC.

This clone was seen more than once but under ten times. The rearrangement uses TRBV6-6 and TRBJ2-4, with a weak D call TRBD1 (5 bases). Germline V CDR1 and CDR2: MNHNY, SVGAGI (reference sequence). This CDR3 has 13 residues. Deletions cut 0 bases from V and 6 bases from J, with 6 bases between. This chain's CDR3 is CASSYSQGNIQYF. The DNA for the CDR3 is TGTGCCAGCAGTTACTCGCAGGGAAACATTCAGTACTTC.

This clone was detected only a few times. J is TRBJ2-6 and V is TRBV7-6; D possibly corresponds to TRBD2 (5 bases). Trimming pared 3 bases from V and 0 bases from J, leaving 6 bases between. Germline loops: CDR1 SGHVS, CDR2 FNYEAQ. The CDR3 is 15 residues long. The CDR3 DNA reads TGTGCCAGCAGCTTCGGGAACTCTGGGGCCAACGTCCTGACTTTC. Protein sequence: CASSFGNSGANVLTF.

CDR3 in amino acids: CASSPGTSQVNEQFF. In nucleotides, the CDR3 is TGTGCCAGCAGCCCCGGGACTAGCCAAGTCAATGAGCAGTTCTTC. The V and J genes are TRBV9 and TRBJ2-1; 9 bases are a match to TRBD2. The CDR3 sequence is 15 residues long. The germline V gene encodes CDR1 SGDLS and CDR2 YYNGEE. Unmatched junction bases numbered 8, after V lost 4 bases and J lost 6 bases. The full variable domain, in which reference TRBV9 and TRBJ2-1 provide the parts outside the CDR3, is DSGVTQTPKHLITATGQRVTLRCSPRSGDLSVYWYQQSLDQGLQFLIQYYNGEERAKGNILERFSAQQFPDLHSELNLSSLELGDSALYFCASSPGTSQVNEQFFGPGTRLTVL.

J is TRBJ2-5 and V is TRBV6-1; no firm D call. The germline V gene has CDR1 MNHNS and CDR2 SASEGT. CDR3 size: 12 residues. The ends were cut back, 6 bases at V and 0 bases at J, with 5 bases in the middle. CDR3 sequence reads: CASRRYQETQYF. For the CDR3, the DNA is TGTGCCAGCAGGCGGTACCAAGAGACCCAGTACTTC.

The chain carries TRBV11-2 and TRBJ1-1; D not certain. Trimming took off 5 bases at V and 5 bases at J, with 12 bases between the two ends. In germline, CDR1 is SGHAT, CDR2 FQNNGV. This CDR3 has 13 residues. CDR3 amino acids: CASSNSPGTEAFF. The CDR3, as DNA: TGTGCCAGCAGCAACAGCCCTGGAACTGAAGCTTTCTTT.

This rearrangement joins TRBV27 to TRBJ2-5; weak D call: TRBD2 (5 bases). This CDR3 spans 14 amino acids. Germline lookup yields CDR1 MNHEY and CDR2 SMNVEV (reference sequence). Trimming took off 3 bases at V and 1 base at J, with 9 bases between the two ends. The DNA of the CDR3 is TGTGCCAGCAGTTTTTCCGGGGTCCAAGAGACCCAGTACTTC. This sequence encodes CASSFSGVQETQYF.

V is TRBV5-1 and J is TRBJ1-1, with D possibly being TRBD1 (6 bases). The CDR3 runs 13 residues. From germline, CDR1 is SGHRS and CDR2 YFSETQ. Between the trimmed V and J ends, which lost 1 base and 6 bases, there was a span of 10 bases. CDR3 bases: TGCGCCAGCAGCTTGTCAGGGGCCCCTGAAGCTTTCTTT. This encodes CASSLSGAPEAFF.

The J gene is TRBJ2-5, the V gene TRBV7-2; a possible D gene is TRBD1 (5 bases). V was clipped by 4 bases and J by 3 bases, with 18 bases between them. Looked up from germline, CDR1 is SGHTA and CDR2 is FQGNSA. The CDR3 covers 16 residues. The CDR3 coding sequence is TGTGCCAGCAGCTCGTTTGGGGCCGAGGACAAAGAGACCCAGTACTTC. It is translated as CASSSFGAEDKETQYF.

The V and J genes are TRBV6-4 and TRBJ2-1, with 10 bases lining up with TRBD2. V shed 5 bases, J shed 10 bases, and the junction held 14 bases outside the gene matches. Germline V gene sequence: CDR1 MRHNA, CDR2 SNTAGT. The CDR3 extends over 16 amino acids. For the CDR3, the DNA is TGTGCCAGCAGTTTAGACCCAGCGGGAGGGCGGAAAGAGCAGTTCTTC. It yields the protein CASSLDPAGGRKEQFF.

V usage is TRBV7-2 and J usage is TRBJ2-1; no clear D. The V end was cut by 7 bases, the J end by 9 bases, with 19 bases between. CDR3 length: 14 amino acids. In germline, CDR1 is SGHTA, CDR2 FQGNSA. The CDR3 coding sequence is TGTGCCAGCAAGGCAGACCGAGGAAGCGTTGAGCAGTTCTTC. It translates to CASKADRGSVEQFF.

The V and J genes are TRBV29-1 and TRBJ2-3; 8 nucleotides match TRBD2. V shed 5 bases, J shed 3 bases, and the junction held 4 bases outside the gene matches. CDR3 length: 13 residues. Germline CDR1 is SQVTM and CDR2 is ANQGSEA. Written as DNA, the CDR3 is TGCAGCGTTAGCGGGAGAGGAACAGATACGCAGTATTTT. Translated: CSVSGRGTDTQYF.

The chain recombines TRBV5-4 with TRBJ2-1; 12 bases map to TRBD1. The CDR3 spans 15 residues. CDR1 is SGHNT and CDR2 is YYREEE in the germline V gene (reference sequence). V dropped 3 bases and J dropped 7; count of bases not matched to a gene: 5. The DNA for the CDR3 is TGTGCCAGCAGCTCGGGACAGGGGGCGCGAAATGAGCAGTTCTTC. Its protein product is CASSSGQGARNEQFF.

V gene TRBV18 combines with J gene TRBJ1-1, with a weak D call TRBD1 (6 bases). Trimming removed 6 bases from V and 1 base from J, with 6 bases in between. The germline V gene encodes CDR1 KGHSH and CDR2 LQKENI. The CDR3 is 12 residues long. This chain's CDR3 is CASSGQNTEAFF. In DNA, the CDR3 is TGTGCCAGCTCGGGACAGAACACTGAAGCTTTCTTT.

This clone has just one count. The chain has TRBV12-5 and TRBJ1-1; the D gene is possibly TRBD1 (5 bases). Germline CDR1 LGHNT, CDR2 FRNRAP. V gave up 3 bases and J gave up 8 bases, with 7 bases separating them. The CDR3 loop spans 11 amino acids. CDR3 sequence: CASGFAGEAFF. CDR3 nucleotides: TGTGCTAGTGGTTTTGCAGGGGAAGCTTTCTTT.

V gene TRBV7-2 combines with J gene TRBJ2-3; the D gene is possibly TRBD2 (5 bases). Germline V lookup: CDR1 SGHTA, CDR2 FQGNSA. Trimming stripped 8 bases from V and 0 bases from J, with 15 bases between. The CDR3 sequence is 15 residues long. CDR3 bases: TGTGCCAGCGCGGGCTCTCCGGCGAGCACAGATACGCAGTATTTT. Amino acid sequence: CASAGSPASTDTQYF.

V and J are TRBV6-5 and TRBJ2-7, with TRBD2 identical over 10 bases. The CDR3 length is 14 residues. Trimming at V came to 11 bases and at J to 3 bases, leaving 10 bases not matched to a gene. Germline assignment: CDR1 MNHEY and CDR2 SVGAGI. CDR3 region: CACQATSGFYEQYF. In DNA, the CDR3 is TGTGCCTGCCAGGCGACTAGCGGGTTCTACGAGCAGTACTTC.

The CDR3 is CASSQVAGIQTYEQYF. Written as DNA, the CDR3 is TGCGCCAGCAGCCAAGTCGCCGGGATTCAAACTTACGAGCAGTACTTC. The rearrangement links TRBV4-3 to TRBJ2-7; perhaps TRBD2 as D (5 bases). Germline V lookup: CDR1 LGHNA, CDR2 YSLEER. The CDR3 has 16 residues. Trimming took 1 base from V and 4 from J, leaving 17 bases between them.

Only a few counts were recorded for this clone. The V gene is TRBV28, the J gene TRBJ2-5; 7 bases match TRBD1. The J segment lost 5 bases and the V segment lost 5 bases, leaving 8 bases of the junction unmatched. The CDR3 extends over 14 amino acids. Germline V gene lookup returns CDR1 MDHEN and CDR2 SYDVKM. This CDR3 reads CASSQQGWTETQYF. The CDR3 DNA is TGTGCCAGCAGTCAACAGGGGTGGACGGAGACCCAGTACTTC.

The CDR3 protein is CASSLKNSGNTEAFF. The CDR3 bases are TGTGCCAGCAGCTTAAAAAATTCAGGGAACACTGAAGCTTTCTTT. The chain uses TRBV7-9 and TRBJ1-1; the D is unclear. The germline V gene has CDR1 SEHNR and CDR2 FQNEAQ (reference sequence). The CDR3 covers 15 residues. V lost 2 bases, J lost 1 base, and 11 bases lay in between.